This T cell receptor (beta chain) came from a study of early T cells in non-severe SARS-CoV-2 infection. In the study overall: Chains stayed unpaired after sequencing of bulk RNA from unsorted whole blood. Study-wide points: The study's VDJdb matching favored anti-spike CD8 responses and missed private and CD4 specificities.

Remarks on this clonotype: Its antigen is unknown.

The CDR3 sequence is 14 residues long. The germline V and J ends were trimmed by 6 bases and 4 bases, with 14 bases remaining between them. Unique molecular identifiers (one per individual cDNA molecule) were attached. TCRdb processed the 5' RACE reads anew with MiXCR; each CDR3 protein has one entry. Of more than 75,000 distinct CDR3 sequences in the sample, 14% were seen once. The TCR sequence derives from an adult who was a healthcare worker with PCR-confirmed SARS-CoV-2 infection or an uninfected control (not recorded which). Sequencing was performed on whole blood. This chain uses TRBV12-3 or TRBV12-4 with TRBJ2-3, with D hard to call. CDR3 in DNA: TGTGCCAGCAGCCTCCCGCCCAAAGCAGATACGCAGTATTTT. Protein product: CASSLPPKADTQYF.